This T cell receptor (beta chain) came from a study of T cells in Graves' hyperthyroidism and ophthalmopathy. Regions amplified from RNA transcripts were the TCR beta CDR3 regions. The TCR CDR3 was amplified in a first-round RT-PCR using the HTBI primer set. TCRdb reprocessed the multiplex PCR reads with MiXCR, giving one entry per CDR3 protein. The table records hundreds of thousands of distinct CDR3 sequences, approximately 15% of them present only once. Germline V gene sequence: CDR1 KGHSH, CDR2 LQKENI. The J segment lost 2 bases and the V segment lost 4 bases, leaving 6 bases of the junction unmatched. The CDR3 sequence is 15 residues long.

V is TRBV18 and J is TRBJ2-5; TRBD1 matches at 8 bases. Material for sequencing was blood. This receptor was taken from a woman between 35 and 50 years old with Graves' ophthalmopathy. CDR3 sequence: CASSRGTGLQETQYF. CDR3 sequence (DNA): TGTGCCAGCTCACGGGGGACAGGCTTACAAGAGACCCAGTACTTC.